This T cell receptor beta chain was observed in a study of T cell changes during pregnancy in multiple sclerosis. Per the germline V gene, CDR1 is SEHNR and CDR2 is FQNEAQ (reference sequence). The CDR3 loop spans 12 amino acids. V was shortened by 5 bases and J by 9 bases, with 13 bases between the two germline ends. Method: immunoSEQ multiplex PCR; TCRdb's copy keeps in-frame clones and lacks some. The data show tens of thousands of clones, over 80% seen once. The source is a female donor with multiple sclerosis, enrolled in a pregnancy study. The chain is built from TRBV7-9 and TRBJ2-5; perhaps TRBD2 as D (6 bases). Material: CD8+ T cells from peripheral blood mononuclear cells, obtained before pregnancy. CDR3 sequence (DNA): TGTGCCAGCAGCCCACAGCGGAGGGCCCAGTACTTC. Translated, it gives CASSPQRRAQYF.